The sequence of this TCR beta chain was determined in a study of cytomegalovirus exposure and HLA in healthy donors. Study results and limitations: Reports described diagnosis of cytomegalovirus status by the classifier as highly specific and sensitive. That first-cohort TCR clusters tended to co-occur in the roughly 110 validation repertoires was found in a later analysis. Overall, roughly 160 TCR beta chains were annotated as cytomegalovirus-associated. Specific recognition of CMV antigens was confirmed in vitro for a few chains (all CMV-associated).

Of note for this clone: Its antigen is currently unknown.

Germline CDR1 and CDR2: SGHDN and FVKESK. Trimming stripped 3 bases from V and 4 bases from J, with 22 bases between. The CDR3 consists of 17 residues. Measured with immunoSEQ multiplex PCR; TCRdb has only the in-frame clones, and not every one. The table includes roughly 230,000 clones, roughly 87% detected once. The sample consisted of PBMCs. The chain couples TRBV14 to TRBJ2-7, with D perhaps being TRBD1 or TRBD2 (5 bases each). This clonotype originated in a woman younger than 45 in good health and CMV-seronegative. The CDR3 region is CASSHDTHAGTVYEQYF. The CDR3 DNA reads as TGTGCCAGCAGCCATGATACTCATGCCGGGACCGTTTACGAGCAGTACTTC. Looking up the rest from reference TRBV14 and TRBJ2-7 gives the full variable domain: EAGVTQFPSHSVIEKGQTVTLRCDPISGHDNLYWYRRVMGKEIKFLLHFVKESKQDESGMPNNRFLAERTGGTYSTLKVQPAELEDSGVYFCASSHDTHAGTVYEQYFGPGTRLTVT.